The present entry profiles one T cell receptor beta chain with its context. The antigen is unknown. This entry belongs to a study of vaccination and CD4 T cells after COVID-19. Overall study: The post-COVID samples were taken a median around 100 days after diagnosis, anywhere from 35 to 161. Stimulation of the cells used overlapping spike peptide pools from SARS-CoV-2 and from the common cold coronaviruses HCoV-NL63, HCoV-OC43 and HCoV-229E.

Cultured CD4+ T cells had their DNA profiled by the Oncomine TCR Beta short-read assay. TCRdb reanalysed the PCR reads using MiXCR and keeps one entry per CDR3 protein. The sample records 7,200 or so distinct CDR3 sequences, about 55% being singletons. Sample treatment: roughly 11-day PBMC culture with coronavirus spike peptide pools or control peptides (ViraFEST assay). Ahead of the COVID-19 pandemic (2011-2018), the CD4+ T cells of the unexposed donor were collected. Expanded clonotypes were found by TCR sequencing after peptide-pool stimulation (ViraFEST). Both SARS-CoV-2 S/N and four cold-coronavirus spikes were used, cells permitting, to probe CD4+ T cells of unexposed donors. The sequenced sample was CD4+ T cells from blood, cultured in vitro. The receptor was isolated from a human donor in good health.

The CDR3 protein is CAWERGLAGLHEQYF. The CDR3 coding sequence is TGTGCCTGGGAAAGGGGACTAGCGGGACTCCACGAGCAGTACTTC. This chain links TRBV30 with TRBJ2-7, with 13 positions matching TRBD2. The CDR3 consists of 15 residues. Germline assignment: CDR1 GTSNPN and CDR2 SVGIG (reference sequence). V gave up 5 bases and J gave up 5 bases; unmatched junction bases: 9. Using reference TRBV30 and TRBJ2-7 for the parts outside the CDR3, the full variable domain is SQTIHQWPATLVQPVGSPLSLECTVEGTSNPNLYWYRQAAGRGLQLLFYSVGIGQISSEVPQNLSASRPQDRQFILSSKKLLLSDSGFYLCAWERGLAGLHEQYFGPGTRLTVT.